These 21 T cell receptor beta chains share one sample of origin, sequenced in a study of PD-L1 blockade in urothelial cancer. Time point indicated: pretreatment peripheral blood. Only in-frame clones appear in the TCRdb table, and some are missing; sequencing was by immunoSEQ multiplex PCR. This table has around 100,000 clones, around 87% appearing once. The sequenced sample was PBMCs, obtained around atezolizumab (anti-PD-L1) treatment. The receptors here all came from a man aged 55 to 69 with urothelial cancer.

The rearrangement links TRBV19 to TRBJ1-1, with 7 nucleotides matching TRBD1. Losses at the gene ends were 3 bases for V and 2 bases for J; bases not matched to a gene: 6. The CDR3 sequence is 15 residues long. Germline V gene data show CDR1 as LNHDA and CDR2 as SQIVND (reference sequence). Here the CDR3 DNA reads TGTGCCAGTAGTATCCGACAGGGTGGCAACACTGAAGCTTTCTTT. It is translated as CASSIRQGGNTEAFF. The full variable domain, completed using reference TRBV19 and TRBJ1-1, is DGGITQSPKYLFRKEGQNVTLSCEQNLNHDAMYWYRQDPGQGLRLIYYSQIVNDFQKGDIAEGYSVSREKKESFPLTVTSAQKNPTAFYLCASSIRQGGNTEAFFGQGTRLTVV.

This chain uses TRBV7-2 with TRBJ2-5; TRBD2 aligns across 9 bases. CDR1 is SGHTA and CDR2 is FQGNSA in the germline V gene. The ends lost 2 bases at V and 5 bases at J; junction bases unmatched: 6. The CDR3 is made up of 15 amino acids. The CDR3 DNA follows: TGTGCCAGCAGCTTAAGGGGGACTAGCCGGGAGACCCAGTACTTC. This encodes CASSLRGTSRETQYF.

This clone appeared a single time. The V gene is TRBV23-1, the J gene TRBJ2-7; maybe TRBD1 (5 bases). TRBV23-1 is placed among ORFs of uncertain function. The germline V and J ends were trimmed by 5 bases and 0 bases, with 14 bases remaining between them. This CDR3 spans 15 amino acids. DNA for the CDR3: TGCGCCAGCAGTAGGGGAACTATCCCCTCCTACGAGCAGTACTTC. Protein sequence: CASSRGTIPSYEQYF.

The chain uses TRBV19 and TRBJ2-2; 10 nucleotides align to TRBD2. Trimming took 7 bases from V and 6 from J; bases not matched to a gene: 8. The CDR3 has 15 residues. The germline CDR1 and CDR2 sequences are LNHDA and SQIVND (reference sequence). CDR3: CASTLLAGVAGELFF. CDR3 in DNA: TGTGCCAGTACCCTTCTAGCGGGAGTTGCCGGGGAGCTGTTTTTT.

V is TRBV5-6 and J is TRBJ1-1, with unresolved D. In germline, CDR1 is SGHDT, CDR2 YYEEEE. This CDR3 has 15 amino acids. V lost 0 bases to trimming and J lost 4 bases, with 13 bases between them. DNA for the CDR3: TGTGCCAGCAGCTTGGGTTGGGCAGCGGGCACTGAAGCTTTCTTT. The encoded protein is CASSLGWAAGTEAFF. Drawing the rest from reference TRBV5-6 and TRBJ1-1, the complete variable domain is DAGVTQSPTHLIKTRGQQVTLRCSPKSGHDTVSWYQQALGQGPQFIFQYYEEEERQRGNFPDRFSGHQFPNYSSELNVNALLLGDSALYLCASSLGWAAGTEAFFGQGTRLTVV.

This clone was recorded a few times. This sample includes further DNA sequences coding for the same CDR3. This sequence joins TRBV28 and TRBJ2-1; TRBD2 matches 12 bases. V lost 3 bases to trimming and J lost 5 bases; unmatched junction nucleotides: 2. The germline gives CDR1 MDHEN, CDR2 SYDVKM. The CDR3 has 15 amino acids. CDR3 DNA sequence: TGTGCCAGCAGTTTCCTAGCGGGAGGGAACAATGAGCAGTTCTTC. It is translated as CASSFLAGGNNEQFF.

This chain connects TRBV7-2 to TRBJ1-4, with 8 positions matching TRBD1. CDR1 is SGHTA and CDR2 is FQGNSA in the germline V gene. J was trimmed by 6 bases and V by 3 bases; bases with no gene match: 3. The CDR3 has 14 residues. For the CDR3, the DNA is TGTGCCAGCAGCTTCCAGGGGGCCTATGAAAAACTGTTTTTT. It is translated as CASSFQGAYEKLFF.

This chain links TRBV28 with TRBJ2-7; 8 nucleotides agree with TRBD1. Trimming removed 3 bases from V and 4 bases from J; junction bases left unmatched: 8. The CDR3 spans 15 residues. The V gene's germline CDR1 is MDHEN and CDR2 SYDVKM. The CDR3 nucleotides read TGTGCCAGCAGTTTCACAGGGGGGATCTCGTACGAGCAGTACTTC. Amino acid sequence: CASSFTGGISYEQYF.

V and J are TRBV6-6 and TRBJ2-5; TRBD1 agrees at 7 bases. The J call is in doubt because the DNA end fits TRBJ2-7 better. The CDR3 loop spans 14 amino acids. CDR1 and CDR2 from the germline V gene are MNHNY and SVGAGI (reference sequence). The CDR3 coding sequence is TGTGCCAGCAGGATGACAGGGAACCCCTACGAGCAGTACTTC. Protein: CASRMTGNPYEQYF.

This clone was detected only a few times. The V and J genes are TRBV19 and TRBJ1-6; D possibly corresponds to TRBD1 (5 bases). Deletions cut 8 bases from V and 1 base from J, with 9 bases between. The length of the CDR3 is 14 residues. Germline CDR1 is LNHDA and CDR2 is SQIVND (reference sequence). The CDR3: CASQGYSYNSPLHF. The CDR3 DNA follows: TGTGCCAGTCAGGGATATTCCTATAATTCACCCCTCCACTTT. Complete variable domain (other parts from reference TRBV19 and TRBJ1-6): DGGITQSPKYLFRKEGQNVTLSCEQNLNHDAMYWYRQDPGQGLRLIYYSQIVNDFQKGDIAEGYSVSREKKESFPLTVTSAQKNPTAFYLCASQGYSYNSPLHFGNGTRLTVT.

The rearrangement uses TRBV10-3 and TRBJ1-2, with 8 bases identical to TRBD1. V dropped 3 bases and J dropped 4; count of bases not matched to a gene: 4. Germline values: CDR1 ENHRY, CDR2 SYGVKD. The CDR3 has 14 amino acids. The CDR3 DNA follows: TGTGCCATCAGTGAAGTTCAGGGGGCCTATGGCTACACCTTC. Encoded protein: CAISEVQGAYGYTF.

This clone was seen at least ten times. This sequence joins TRBV5-5 and TRBJ2-7; TRBD1 aligns across 8 bases. The V and J ends lost 4 bases and 3 bases, in that order; junction bases with no gene match: 9. In germline, CDR1 is SGHKS, CDR2 YYEKEE (reference sequence). This CDR3 comprises 15 residues. The CDR3 DNA reads as TGTGCCAGCAGCGTAGGTCCCGGACAGGGCTACGAGCAGTACTTC. This codes for CASSVGPGQGYEQYF.

The chain links TRBV28 to TRBJ2-2, with D tentatively TRBD1 (6 bases). The V gene's germline CDR1 is MDHEN and CDR2 SYDVKM. The CDR3 loop spans 16 amino acids. Trimming pared 11 bases from V and 0 bases from J, leaving 19 bases between. CDR3 coding DNA: TGTGCCGGCCGACAGGCCACAGCCGCGAACACCGGGGAGCTGTTTTTT. Residues: CAGRQATAANTGELFF.

This clone showed up just once. The rearrangement uses TRBV5-4 and TRBJ2-5; D might be TRBD2 (6 bases). The V end was cut by 2 bases, the J end by 5 bases, with 13 bases between. Looked up from germline, CDR1 is SGHNT and CDR2 is YYREEE (reference sequence). This CDR3 has 14 residues. CDR3: CASSFGGVGETQYF. DNA for the CDR3: TGTGCCAGCAGCTTTGGAGGGGTAGGGGAGACCCAGTACTTC. The full variable domain, in which reference TRBV5-4 and TRBJ2-5 provide the parts outside the CDR3, is ETGVTQSPTHLIKTRGQQVTLRCSSQSGHNTVSWYQQALGQGPQFIFQYYREEENGRGNFPPRFSGLQFPNYSSELNVNALELDDSALYLCASSFGGVGETQYFGPGTRLLVL.

The chain joins TRBV7-2 to TRBJ2-7; D is possibly TRBD1 (6 bases). This CDR3 spans 14 amino acids. V was cut by 5 bases and J by 1 base, with 12 bases left in between. Per germline, CDR1 SGHTA and CDR2 FQGNSA. The CDR3 DNA is TGTGCCAGCAGCGCCTGGACAGAGTCCTACGAGCAGTACTTC. It codes for CASSAWTESYEQYF.

The chain has TRBV27 and TRBJ2-1, with 7 nucleotides matching TRBD2. The CDR3 is 16 amino acids. J lost 2 bases, V lost 4 bases, and 8 bases had no gene match. The germline gives CDR1 MNHEY, CDR2 SMNVEV (reference sequence). The chain's CDR3 is CASSSLAGSTYNEQFF. CDR3 bases: TGTGCCAGCAGTTCATTAGCGGGTTCCACCTACAATGAGCAGTTCTTC.

The chain combines TRBV11-3 with TRBJ1-1; D uncertain. CDR3 length: 14 amino acids. V was shortened by 1 base and J by 6 bases, with 12 bases between the two germline ends. CDR1 and CDR2 (germline): SGHNT, YENEEA. CDR3 residues: CASSLVGPIPEAFF. CDR3 coding DNA: TGTGCCAGCAGCTTAGTGGGCCCGATCCCTGAAGCTTTCTTT.

This clone was seen just once. The gene calls are TRBV19 and TRBJ1-3, with TRBD1 matching 10 bases. J lost 2 bases, V lost 5 bases, and 9 bases had no gene match. The CDR3 contains 17 residues. Germline V gene lookup returns CDR1 LNHDA and CDR2 SQIVND (reference sequence). The CDR3, as DNA: TGTGCCAGTAGTCTCGGGACAGGGGACTTTGCTGGAAACACCATATATTTT. This codes for CASSLGTGDFAGNTIYF.

The V call is TRBV7-3, the J call TRBJ2-2; D perhaps matches TRBD2 (5 bases). Germline lookup yields CDR1 SGHTA and CDR2 FQGTGA. CDR3 length equals 15 residues. V was pared by 3 bases and J by 1 base, with 9 bases between. CDR3 nucleotides: TGTGCCAGCAGCTTCGACGGGATGAACACCGGGGAGCTGTTTTTT. Protein product: CASSFDGMNTGELFF. Full variable domain (outside the CDR3, taken from reference TRBV7-3 and TRBJ2-2): GAGVSQTPSNKVTEKGKYVELRCDPISGHTALYWYRQSLGQGPEFLIYFQGTGAADDSGLPNDRFFAVRPEGSVSTLKIQRTERGDSAVYLCASSFDGMNTGELFFGEGSRLTVL.

The chain carries TRBV20-1 and TRBJ1-3, with D hard to call. Trimming cost V 0 bases and J 7 bases, with 4 bases left between them. Germline assignment: CDR1 DFQATT and CDR2 SNEGSKA (reference sequence). The CDR3 is 11 amino acids. CDR3 sequence reads: CSARESNTIYF. CDR3 DNA: TGCAGTGCTAGAGAAAGCAACACCATATATTTT.

V is TRBV27 and J is TRBJ1-1, with 7 bases identical to TRBD1. J was trimmed by 3 bases and V by 2 bases; bases with no gene match: 9. Germline V gene sequence: CDR1 MNHEY, CDR2 SMNVEV (reference sequence). The CDR3 extends over 16 amino acids. Written as DNA, the CDR3 is TGTGCCAGCAGTTTAGGGACAGCCGGGACCCACACTGAAGCTTTCTTT. Translation: CASSLGTAGTHTEAFF.